The 28 T cell receptor beta chains below all came from one sample that was sequenced in a study of post-analysis software for immune sequencing data. General observations from the study: When patients were compared with controls, about 5 TRBV segments were more frequent, TRBV5-6, TRBV5-1 and TRBV20-1 among them.

These receptors are not linked to any known antigen. Unique molecular identifiers tagged the TCR beta cDNA libraries. TCRdb called the PCR reads again in MiXCR, with one record for every CDR3 protein. This table holds fewer than 900,000 distinct CDR3 sequences, roughly 50% found once. Sequencing used blood. The source of these receptors is a girl between 5 and 17 years old with multiple sclerosis.

V gene TRBV28 combines with J gene TRBJ1-2; 7 bases map to TRBD1. The V gene end was trimmed by 3 bases and the J gene end by 4 bases; junction bases not matched to a gene: 14. The CDR3 length is 17 residues. Per germline, CDR1 MDHEN and CDR2 SYDVKM. CDR3 loop: CASSLIVGQTIAYGYTF. The CDR3 DNA follows: TGTGCCAGCAGTTTGATTGTGGGACAGACTATAGCCTATGGCTACACCTTC.

CDR3 region: CSARDNRQYNEQYF. CDR3 bases: TGCAGTGCTAGAGATAACCGACAGTACAACGAGCAGTACTTC. V usage is TRBV20-1 and J usage is TRBJ2-5; tentatively, D is TRBD1 (5 bases). Matching the DNA end better, TRBJ2-7 makes the J call doubtful. This CDR3 comprises 14 residues. Per germline, CDR1 DFQATT and CDR2 SNEGSKA (reference sequence).

In its sample, this clonotype was seen a few times. The chain recombines TRBV20-1 with TRBJ2-3, with D hard to call. Germline CDR1 and CDR2: DFQATT and SNEGSKA (reference sequence). With 2 bases removed from V and 2 bases from J, the gap between germline ends came to 5 bases. This CDR3 has 12 residues. The CDR3 is CSARPITDTQYF. CDR3 sequence (DNA): TGCAGTGCTAGACCGATCACAGATACGCAGTATTTT.

The rearrangement links TRBV5-1 to TRBJ2-7, with 10 bases aligning to TRBD1. CDR1 and CDR2 (germline): SGHRS, YFSETQ. The junction had 6 bases not matched to a gene; V was cut back by 6 bases and J by 3 bases. The CDR3 length is 14 residues. The CDR3 sequence: CASNPGTGDYEQYF. Here the CDR3 DNA reads TGCGCCAGCAACCCCGGGACAGGGGACTACGAGCAGTACTTC.

The J gene is TRBJ1-1, the V gene TRBV7-9; 10 bases are shared with TRBD1. V shed 5 bases and J 0 bases; nucleotides not matched to a gene: 9. The length of the CDR3 is 17 residues. Per the germline V gene, CDR1 is SEHNR and CDR2 is FQNEAQ (reference sequence). The CDR3 loop reads CASSQRQGARMNTEAFF. CDR3 sequence (DNA): TGTGCCAGCAGCCAGAGACAGGGGGCTAGGATGAACACTGAAGCTTTCTTT.

The gene calls are TRBV11-3 and TRBJ2-3; D could derive from TRBD1 or TRBD2 (6 bases each). The CDR3 is made up of 20 amino acids. In germline, CDR1 is SGHNT, CDR2 YENEEA. V gave up 1 base and J gave up 2 bases, with 25 bases separating them. The CDR3 loop reads CASSLGGGPGPGAFTDTQYF. As DNA, the CDR3 is TGTGCCAGCAGCTTAGGAGGAGGCCCCGGACCGGGGGCCTTCACAGATACGCAGTATTTT.

The rearrangement uses TRBV3-1 and TRBJ2-1; 9 positions agree with TRBD2. The CDR3 covers 17 residues. Germline CDR1 and CDR2: LGHDT and YNNKEL (reference sequence). With V trimmed by 3 bases and J by 3 bases, 9 bases remained unmatched. In DNA form, the CDR3 reads TGTGCCAGCAGCCATGGGGGTAGCGGGAGATACTACAATGAGCAGTTCTTC. This sequence encodes CASSHGGSGRYYNEQFF.

In this sample, this clonotype turned up a few times. V gene TRBV28 combines with J gene TRBJ2-3; perhaps TRBD2 as D (5 bases). With 3 bases removed from V and 2 bases from J, the gap between germline ends came to 15 bases. Germline V gives CDR1 MDHEN, CDR2 SYDVKM. The CDR3 is made up of 16 amino acids. For the CDR3, the DNA is TGTGCCAGCAGTTTTAGTGAGGGAGAGGTCACAGATACGCAGTATTTT. Protein sequence: CASSFSEGEVTDTQYF.

This clonotype was detected only a few times. In DNA, the CDR3 is TGTGCCAGCAGCTTAGGGACGGAGGCTTACAATGAGCAGTTCTTC. Translation: CASSLGTEAYNEQFF. The V call is TRBV7-3, the J call TRBJ2-1, with D perhaps assigned TRBD1 or TRBD2 (5 bases each). V lost 2 bases to trimming and J lost 4 bases, with 12 bases between them. The CDR3 spans 15 residues. Germline loops: CDR1 SGHTA, CDR2 FQGTGA.

This sequence joins TRBV30 and TRBJ2-1; 13 bases map to TRBD2. With 6 bases clipped from V and 7 bases from J, the junction kept 15 bases outside the gene matches. Germline values: CDR1 GTSNPN, CDR2 SVGIG (reference sequence). This CDR3 is 17 amino acids long. This chain's CDR3 is CACYPGLAGRVLNEQFF. CDR3 DNA sequence: TGTGCCTGCTATCCGGGACTAGCGGGAAGGGTACTGAATGAGCAGTTCTTC.

This rearrangement joins TRBV7-9 to TRBJ2-1; the D call may be TRBD1 or TRBD2 (6 bases each). CDR3 length: 14 residues. Looked up from germline, CDR1 is SEHNR and CDR2 is FQNEAQ (reference sequence). V gave up 6 bases and J gave up 4 bases, with 13 bases separating them. CDR3 DNA: TGTGCCAGCAGATTGGGGGGCGCGTACAATGAGCAGTTCTTC. Amino acid sequence: CASRLGGAYNEQFF.

The CDR3 region is CASSSRTGGNTEAFF. DNA of the CDR3: TGTGCCAGCAGTTCCCGGACAGGGGGGAACACTGAAGCTTTCTTT. The V and J genes are TRBV6-5 and TRBJ1-1; 10 bases map to TRBD1. V lost 4 bases to trimming and J lost 1 base; unmatched junction nucleotides: 3. The CDR3 extends over 15 amino acids. The germline CDR1 and CDR2 sequences are MNHEY and SVGAGI.

V is TRBV20-1 and J is TRBJ2-7, with TRBD1 as a possible D gene (5 bases). CDR1 DFQATT and CDR2 SNEGSKA come from the germline V gene (reference sequence). The CDR3 contains 14 residues. V was shortened by 5 bases and J by 6 bases, with 20 bases between the two germline ends. This chain's CDR3 is CSAVRQRRSPEQYF. In DNA, the CDR3 is TGCAGTGCTGTACGACAGAGGCGAAGTCCCGAGCAGTACTTC.

The chain joins TRBV2 to TRBJ1-2; no definite D call. Trimming pared 8 bases from V and 2 bases from J, leaving 12 bases between. The CDR3 has 13 residues. Germline V gives CDR1 SNHLY, CDR2 FYNNEI. CDR3 region: CASREVLNYGYTF. The CDR3 DNA sequence: TGTGCCAGCCGCGAAGTCTTGAACTATGGCTACACCTTC.

Turning to this clonotype: This may be a read error, as it is one base from a much larger clone. This chain connects TRBV6-6 to TRBJ2-5, with 8 bases aligning to TRBD2. This CDR3 has 14 amino acids. Looked up from germline, CDR1 is MNHNY and CDR2 is SVGAGI (reference sequence). The CDR3: CAGSPSGSGETQYF. The CDR3 DNA is TGTGCCGGCAGCCCCAGCGGGAGTGGTGAGACCCAGTACTTC.

The J gene is TRBJ2-7, the V gene TRBV20-1; a possible D gene is TRBD2 (6 bases). The J call may be incorrect, as the DNA end agrees better with TRBJ2-5. The CDR3 sequence is 15 residues long. Germline V gives CDR1 DFQATT, CDR2 SNEGSKA (reference sequence). CDR3: CSARVPSFSGETQYF. In nucleotides, the CDR3 is TGCAGTGCTAGAGTCCCCTCTTTTAGCGGAGAGACCCAGTACTTC.

This clonotype has just one count. The genes are TRBV20-1 and TRBJ1-6; TRBD1 is a possible D gene (5 bases). This CDR3 has 15 amino acids. Per germline, CDR1 DFQATT and CDR2 SNEGSKA (reference sequence). The V gene lost 5 bases and the J gene lost 0 bases, with 11 bases spanning the gap. The CDR3 nucleotides read TGCAGTGCTGAGACAGCGAGCTCCTATAATTCACCCCTCCACTTT. It specifies CSAETASSYNSPLHF.

A note on this clonotype: With a much larger clone just one base away, this may be a read error. V is TRBV3-1 and J is TRBJ2-5; D not certain. The CDR3 is made up of 13 amino acids. Germline CDR1 reads LGHDT; CDR2 reads YNNKEL (reference sequence). V was trimmed by 4 bases and J by 2 bases, leaving 8 bases between them. The CDR3 spells CASSPAAQETQYF. CDR3 nucleotide sequence: TGTGCCAGCAGCCCCGCAGCACAAGAGACCCAGTACTTC.

The V call is TRBV6-5, the J call TRBJ2-7, with TRBD1 identical over 8 bases. The DNA end favors TRBJ2-5, so the J call may be wrong. Germline V lookup: CDR1 MNHEY, CDR2 SVGAGI. The CDR3 loop spans 15 amino acids. CDR3 DNA: TGTGCCAGCAGTTACGGGGCAGGGGGCGAGGAGACCCAGTACTTC. This gives the protein CASSYGAGGEETQYF.

J is TRBJ2-3 and V is TRBV4-2; TRBD2 is a possible D gene (6 bases). The CDR3 totals 14 residues. CDR1 LGHNA and CDR2 YNFKEQ come from the germline V gene. With 5 bases removed from V and 10 bases from J, the gap between germline ends came to 19 bases. CDR3 sequence reads: CASSEVLRLGSQYF. DNA of the CDR3: TGTGCCAGCAGCGAAGTATTGAGACTAGGTTCGCAGTATTTT.

This clonotype is a singleton in its sample. This chain uses TRBV7-9 with TRBJ2-7; 9 nucleotides match TRBD2. Germline trimming cut 4 bases from V and 4 bases from J; bases unmatched to any gene: 11. CDR1 is SEHNR and CDR2 is FQNEAQ in the germline V gene (reference sequence). The CDR3 contains 16 residues. CDR3 nucleotides: TGTGCCAGCAGCTCGAACAGACTAGCGGATGGGTACGAGCAGTACTTC. The encoded protein is CASSSNRLADGYEQYF. The complete variable domain, with remaining parts taken from reference TRBV7-9 and TRBJ2-7, reads DTGVSQNPRHKITKRGQNVTFRCDPISEHNRLYWYRQTLGQGPEFLTYFQNEAQLEKSRLLSDRFSAERPKGSFSTLEIQRTEQGDSAMYLCASSSNRLADGYEQYFGPGTRLTVT.

This clonotype has only one observation. This chain uses TRBV2 with TRBJ1-2; D uncertain. Germline CDR1 reads SNHLY; CDR2 reads FYNNEI. The CDR3 loop spans 12 amino acids. Between the trimmed V and J ends, which lost 7 bases and 4 bases, there was a span of 10 bases. The CDR3 protein is CASTTQCYGYTF. The CDR3 bases are TGTGCCAGCACAACACAGTGCTATGGCTACACCTTC. The entire variable domain, with the rest obtained from reference TRBV2 and TRBJ1-2, is as follows: EPEVTQTPSHQVTQMGQEVILRCVPISNHLYFYWYRQILGQKVEFLVSFYNNEISEKSEIFDDQFSVERPDGSNFTLKIRSTKLEDSAMYFCASTTQCYGYTFGSGTRLTVV.

In its sample, this clonotype was seen a few times. This chain links TRBV10-1 with TRBJ2-5, with 11 bases fitting TRBD2. V trimming: 2 bases; J trimming: 4 bases; junction bases outside the gene matches: 0. Per germline, CDR1 WNHNN and CDR2 SYGVQD (reference sequence). This CDR3 contains 14 residues. The CDR3 protein is CASSEGTSGETQYF. The CDR3 bases are TGCGCCAGCAGTGAGGGGACTAGCGGAGAGACCCAGTACTTC.

Concerning this clonotype itself: A junction end diverges from the germline sequence, so it may reflect a read error. This chain uses TRBV11-2 with TRBJ2-2; TRBD1 matches 11 bases. The CDR3 is made up of 16 amino acids. CDR1 and CDR2 from the germline V gene are SGHAT and FQNNGV. Written as DNA, the CDR3 is TGTGCCAGCAGCCTGACTGGACAGGGGGCCGGCGGGGAGCGGTTTTTT. The encoded protein is CASSLTGQGAGGERFF.

The rearrangement joins TRBV20-1 to TRBJ2-1, with a weak D call TRBD1 (6 bases). The V and J ends lost 6 bases and 3 bases respectively, with 15 bases between them. Germline V gene sequence: CDR1 DFQATT, CDR2 SNEGSKA (reference sequence). The CDR3 runs 14 residues. The CDR3 loop reads CSASTGQFYNEQFF. CDR3 DNA: TGCAGTGCCTCGACGGGACAATTCTACAATGAGCAGTTCTTC.

In its sample, this clonotype was seen a few times. The chain employs TRBV7-9 and TRBJ2-1; TRBD1 or TRBD2 may be the D gene (6 bases each). The germline CDR1 and CDR2 sequences are SEHNR and FQNEAQ (reference sequence). The CDR3 spans 16 residues. V lost 6 bases to trimming and J lost 0 bases, with 15 bases between them. In nucleotides, the CDR3 is TGTGCCAGCAGTTCGACCGGGGGCCACTCCTACAATGAGCAGTTCTTC. Translated: CASSSTGGHSYNEQFF.

Concerning this clonotype: Compared with germline, one end of the junction differs, possibly owing to a read error. The chain carries TRBV20-1 and TRBJ2-3, with D possibly TRBD1 on 7 matching bases. The length of the CDR3 is 17 residues. Germline V CDR1 and CDR2: DFQATT, SNEGSKA (reference sequence). In DNA form, the CDR3 reads TGCAGTGCTAGAGATCGGAGGGGGCGAAACCGCACAGATACGCGGTATTTT. Its protein product is CSARDRRGRNRTDTRYF.

V and J are TRBV6-1 and TRBJ2-6; tentatively, D is TRBD1 (5 bases). Trimming left V 6 bases short and J 4 bases short, with 22 bases between. From germline, CDR1 is MNHNS and CDR2 SASEGT. This CDR3 is built from 18 residues. The DNA for the CDR3 is TGTGCCAGCAGACTACACGGCAGGGCTGTATCAGGGGCCAACGTCCTGACTTTC. Its protein is CASRLHGRAVSGANVLTF.